Listed here are 5 T cell receptor beta chains from one sample, sequenced in a study of response to subunit inactivated influenza vaccine. TCRdb independently ran MiXCR on the RT-PCR reads; one entry per CDR3 protein. The sample contains around 580,000 distinct CDR3 sequences, 12% of which appear only once. The specimen comprised PBMCs from blood, sampled on the day of vaccination. These receptors were collected from a man between 50 and 59 years old who received an inactivated influenza vaccine.

This rearrangement joins TRBV10-3 to TRBJ2-5, with D possibly TRBD2 on 6 matching bases. This CDR3 has 13 amino acids. In germline, CDR1 is ENHRY, CDR2 SYGVKD. V lost 10 bases and J 0 bases, leaving 12 bases between the germline ends. The CDR3 region is CATGGLYQETQYF. In nucleotides, the CDR3 is TGTGCCACCGGGGGACTGTACCAAGAGACCCAGTACTTC.

This clonotype was seen at least ten times. This chain joins TRBV6-2 or TRBV6-3 and TRBJ2-5; D uncertain. This CDR3 has 12 amino acids. The V gene's germline CDR1 is MNHEY and CDR2 SVGEGT. With 4 bases removed from V and 4 bases from J, the gap between germline ends came to 7 bases. In nucleotides, the CDR3 is TGTGCCAGCAGTTTGATGGCAGAGACCCAGTACTTC. Encoded protein: CASSLMAETQYF.

The gene calls are TRBV7-9 and TRBJ2-1, with 7 bases that match TRBD2. The germline CDR1 and CDR2 sequences are SEHNR and FQNEAQ (reference sequence). The CDR3 has 16 amino acids. V lost 6 bases to trimming and J lost 7 bases; unmatched junction nucleotides: 15. The CDR3 bases are TGTGCCAGCAGGCTGGGCCCCAGCGGGGCCTCTAATGAGCAGTTCTTC. This sequence encodes CASRLGPSGASNEQFF.

The chain carries TRBV5-4 and TRBJ2-7; D perhaps matches TRBD1 (6 bases). Trimming cost V 0 bases and J 2 bases, with 12 bases left between them. The V gene's germline CDR1 is SGHNT and CDR2 YYREEE (reference sequence). This CDR3 is built from 15 residues. In DNA form, the CDR3 reads TGTGCCAGCAGCTTGGACAGGGCTACTACCTACGAGCAGTACTTC. It codes for CASSLDRATTYEQYF.

In this sample, this clonotype turned up a few times. The chain has TRBV4-1 and TRBJ2-3; D gene ambiguous. The V end was cut by 4 bases, the J end by 2 bases, with 13 bases between. From germline, CDR1 is MGHRA and CDR2 YSYEKL. The CDR3 is 15 residues long. CDR3 in amino acids: CASSRTAIITDTQYF. The CDR3 bases are TGCGCCAGCAGCCGGACCGCGATAATCACAGATACGCAGTATTTT.